The 21 T cell receptor beta chains presented below share a single source sample, sequenced in a study of blood T cell repertoires in COVID-19. Assay: immunoSEQ multiplex PCR; the TCRdb copy retains only in-frame clones and omits some. The table records roughly 380,000 clones, about 90% of them present only once. Source material: PBMCs or T cells enriched from blood (not recorded which). The receptors derive from a woman in her twenties or thirties who had recovered from COVID-19.

This chain joins TRBV6-5 and TRBJ1-2, with D unclear. V lost 0 bases, J lost 8 bases, and 19 bases lay in between. CDR1 and CDR2 (germline): MNHEY, SVGAGI. The CDR3 covers 16 residues. CDR3 loop: CASSYSVSREDLGYTF. Here the CDR3 DNA reads TGTGCCAGCAGTTACTCTGTTTCGAGGGAGGATTTAGGCTACACCTTC.

The chain links TRBV12-5 to TRBJ1-1; no definite D call. The V end lost 9 bases, the J end lost 2 bases, and 10 bases lay between the germline ends. Per germline, CDR1 LGHNT and CDR2 FRNRAP. The CDR3 totals 12 residues. CDR3 amino acids: CASQLLNTEAFF. The CDR3 DNA reads TGTGCTAGCCAACTACTAAACACTGAAGCTTTCTTT.

The chain recombines TRBV9 with TRBJ2-2, with TRBD2 matching over 12 bases. J was trimmed by 0 bases and V by 0 bases; bases with no gene match: 6. Germline V gene data show CDR1 as SGDLS and CDR2 as YYNGEE. CDR3 length: 19 residues. The CDR3 loop is CASSVAPTSGGPNTGELFF. For the CDR3, the DNA is TGTGCCAGCAGCGTAGCCCCGACTAGCGGGGGCCCGAACACCGGGGAGCTGTTTTTT.

V is TRBV9 and J is TRBJ2-7, with D perhaps TRBD2 (5 bases). The CDR3 contains 16 residues. The germline V and J ends were trimmed by 0 bases and 6 bases, with 19 bases remaining between them. Germline CDR1 is SGDLS and CDR2 is YYNGEE. CDR3 in DNA: TGTGCCAGCAGCGTAGAGGGTAGCGCAGGCTTATTCGAGCAGTACTTC. This codes for CASSVEGSAGLFEQYF.

This CDR3 is CASSLDGQGLSYEQYF. CDR3 in DNA: TGCGCCAGCAGCTTGGATGGTCAGGGACTCTCCTACGAGCAGTACTTC. The chain recombines TRBV5-1 with TRBJ2-7; TRBD2 is a possible D gene (6 bases). The CDR3 covers 16 residues. Germline CDR1 SGHRS, CDR2 YFSETQ. V lost 0 bases, J lost 0 bases, and 13 bases lay in between.

This clone was detected a few times. The V call is TRBV21-1, the J call TRBJ2-1; no DNA check was done on the table's D call, TRBD1. TRBV21-1 is an annotated pseudogene. The CDR3 totals 15 residues. The CDR3 sequence is CASITGTGADNEQFF. CDR3 DNA sequence: TGTGCCAGCATAACCGGGACAGGGGCTGACAATGAGCAGTTCTTC.

This chain uses TRBV29-1 with TRBJ2-3; D possibly corresponds to TRBD1 (6 bases). Germline assignment: CDR1 SQVTM and CDR2 ANQGSEA. The CDR3 is 13 residues long. V was pared by 4 bases and J by 2 bases, with 10 bases between. The CDR3 bases are TGCAGCGTTGGCGGACAGTACACAGATACGCAGTATTTT. Translating it yields CSVGGQYTDTQYF.

The chain carries TRBV11-3 and TRBJ1-1; 9 nucleotides line up with TRBD1. This CDR3 contains 14 residues. V gave up 5 bases and J gave up 2 bases; unmatched junction bases: 3. Germline V gene sequence: CDR1 SGHNT, CDR2 YENEEA. CDR3 bases: TGTGCCAGCAGCCCGACAGGGGGAAACACTGAAGCTTTCTTT. Protein: CASSPTGGNTEAFF.

The chain uses TRBV7-8 and TRBJ2-7; 7 nucleotides line up with TRBD1. The V and J ends lost 5 bases and 4 bases, in that order; junction bases with no gene match: 11. In germline, CDR1 is SGHVS, CDR2 FQNEAQ. The CDR3 spans 15 residues. CDR3 sequence reads: CASSRTGLRGYEQYF. The CDR3, as DNA: TGTGCCAGCAGCAGGACAGGCCTACGAGGTTACGAGCAGTACTTC.

The chain couples TRBV6-1 to TRBJ1-4; 7 nucleotides align to TRBD1. The CDR3 contains 15 residues. Germline CDR1 MNHNS, CDR2 SASEGT. V lost 1 base, J lost 8 bases, and 7 bases stayed unmatched. Written as DNA, the CDR3 is TGTGCCAGCAGTGAAGAGGGACGAGGGGGCGAAAAACTGTTTTTT. Its translation: CASSEEGRGGEKLFF.

V gene TRBV28 combines with J gene TRBJ1-2, with D possibly TRBD1 on 6 matching bases. This CDR3 comprises 14 residues. Trimming shortened V by 6 bases and J by 7 bases, and 18 bases separated the two germline ends. The V gene's germline CDR1 is MDHEN and CDR2 SYDVKM. CDR3 sequence (DNA): TGTGCCAGCAGCCCGACGGACAGACTTTTTGGCTACACCTTC. Protein sequence: CASSPTDRLFGYTF.

The rearrangement joins TRBV5-1 to TRBJ2-7; D is undetermined. V was clipped by 0 bases and J by 2 bases, with 9 bases between them. The CDR3 extends over 14 amino acids. Germline V gene data show CDR1 as SGHRS and CDR2 as YFSETQ. The CDR3 coding sequence is TGCGCCAGCAGCTTGGGAGACAACACCTACGAGCAGTACTTC. Translated: CASSLGDNTYEQYF. The complete variable domain, with remaining parts taken from reference TRBV5-1 and TRBJ2-7, reads KAGVTQTPRYLIKTRGQQVTLSCSPISGHRSVSWYQQTPGQGLQFLFEYFSETQRNKGNFPGRFSGRQFSNSRSEMNVSTLELGDSALYLCASSLGDNTYEQYFGPGTRLTVT.

The chain couples TRBV10-1 to TRBJ2-3, with 7 bases aligning to TRBD1. CDR1 is WNHNN, CDR2 SYGVQD, per germline (reference sequence). The ends lost 0 bases at V and 6 bases at J; junction bases unmatched: 3. This CDR3 comprises 14 residues. The CDR3, as DNA: TGCGCCAGCAGTGAGTCAACAGGGGTTGATACGCAGTATTTT. It encodes CASSESTGVDTQYF.

This chain connects TRBV21-1 to TRBJ1-5. TRBV21-1 is tagged as a pseudogene. The length of the CDR3 is 14 residues. For the CDR3, the DNA is TGTGCCAGCAGCAAAGGCGGTTTAAATCAGCCCCAGCATTTT. The encoded protein is CASSKGGLNQPQHF.

The chain carries TRBV18 and TRBJ2-2; TRBD2 aligns across 11 bases. The CDR3 has 17 residues. Germline values: CDR1 KGHSH, CDR2 LQKENI. The ends lost 1 base at V and 0 bases at J; junction bases unmatched: 1. Here the CDR3 DNA reads TGTGCCAGCTCACCACAACTAGCGGGGGCGAACACCGGGGAGCTGTTTTTT. The encoded protein is CASSPQLAGANTGELFF.

The chain has TRBV28 and TRBJ1-3, with 7 bases fitting TRBD1. Germline trimming cut 6 bases from V and 3 bases from J; bases unmatched to any gene: 5. Germline V gene lookup returns CDR1 MDHEN and CDR2 SYDVKM. The CDR3 spans 14 residues. This chain's CDR3 is CASRTTGSGNTIYF. In nucleotides, the CDR3 is TGTGCCAGCAGAACGACAGGGAGTGGAAACACCATATATTTT.

This chain links TRBV21-1 with TRBJ2-1; no check of the table's D call, TRBD2, against the DNA was made. TRBV21-1 is a known pseudogene. This CDR3 is built from 16 residues. DNA for the CDR3: TGTGCCAGCAGCAGGTGCCTAGCGGGGTCCTACAATGAGCAGTTCTTC. Its translation: CASSRCLAGSYNEQFF.

This clone was picked up a small number of times. The J gene is TRBJ1-5, the V gene TRBV28, with 10 bases aligning to TRBD1. The CDR3 has 15 residues. Germline lookup yields CDR1 MDHEN and CDR2 SYDVKM. J gave up 5 bases and V 6 bases, and 7 bases lay outside the gene matches. The CDR3: CASSKDRGPDQPQHF. CDR3 nucleotides: TGTGCCAGCAGCAAAGACAGGGGGCCCGATCAGCCCCAGCATTTT.

This chain links TRBV6-6 with TRBJ1-3; 8 bases are a match to TRBD1. V shed 4 bases and J 0 bases; nucleotides not matched to a gene: 5. Germline V lookup: CDR1 MNHNY, CDR2 SVGAGI (reference sequence). The CDR3 consists of 16 residues. This CDR3 reads CASSWTGQYSGNTIYF. The CDR3 coding sequence is TGTGCCAGCAGTTGGACAGGGCAATACTCTGGAAACACCATATATTTT.

The chain links TRBV5-1 to TRBJ2-7, with TRBD1 matching over 9 bases. The CDR3 totals 15 residues. The V segment lost 3 bases and the J segment 5 bases; nucleotides outside the gene matches: 9. From germline, CDR1 is SGHRS and CDR2 YFSETQ. CDR3 amino acids: CASSSGGTGLHEQYF. In nucleotides, the CDR3 is TGCGCCAGCAGCTCAGGCGGGACAGGGCTACACGAGCAGTACTTC.

The rearrangement links TRBV7-9 to TRBJ2-2; 7 nucleotides line up with TRBD1. CDR1 and CDR2 from the germline V gene are SEHNR and FQNEAQ (reference sequence). The CDR3 runs to 16 residues. J gave up 4 bases and V 7 bases, and 12 bases lay outside the gene matches. For the CDR3, the DNA is TGTGCCAGCAACGCGAACCTAGGGGGCAGCACCGGGGAGCTGTTTTTT. This translates into CASNANLGGSTGELFF.